This entry concerns a single T cell receptor beta chain. The data originate from a study of blood T cell repertoires in COVID-19. The wider study: From T cells, B-cell-depleted T cells, or PBMCs came the material, which was cDNA or gDNA.

Using immunoSEQ multiplex PCR, the repertoire was profiled, and TCRdb retains in-frame clones only, with some absent. Among roughly 88,000 clones listed, around 85% were seen once. The clonotype comes from a woman of 80 years or more with active or convalescent COVID-19. Sequencing was done on a sample of peripheral blood.

CDR3 sequence reads: CASSLTGGDGYTF. In DNA form, the CDR3 reads TGCGCCAGCAGCTTGACAGGGGGCGACGGCTACACCTTC. The chain carries TRBV5-1 and TRBJ1-2, with 9 bases identical to TRBD1. Germline V gene data show CDR1 as SGHRS and CDR2 as YFSETQ. This CDR3 has 13 amino acids. V shed 1 base and J 8 bases; nucleotides not matched to a gene: 3.